Below are 17 T cell receptor beta chains sequenced from a single sample in a study of Graves' ophthalmopathy and Graves' hyperthyroidism. Amplification of the TCR beta CDR3 regions used RNA transcripts (as template). HTBI-primed RT-PCR formed the first round, and a multiplex PCR formed the second. TCRdb reprocessed the multiplex PCR reads with MiXCR, giving one entry per CDR3 protein. Here the sample spans about 700,000 distinct CDR3 sequences, approximately 39% being singletons. What was sequenced was peripheral blood. The receptor source for this set is an adult man with Graves' ophthalmopathy.

With regard to this clonotype: A read error may explain this, as a much larger clone is one base away. This chain uses TRBV7-3 with TRBJ2-6; D not certain. Germline-derived CDR1 and CDR2 are SGHTA and FQGTGA. The CDR3 extends over 17 amino acids. CDR3 in amino acids: CASSSRETSSWANVLTF. The CDR3 region has the DNA TGTGCCAGCAGCTCTCGTGAAACCTCCTCTTGGGCCAACGTCCTGACTTTC.

In its sample, this clonotype was seen a few times. This could be a read error, since a much larger clone is one nucleotide away. This sequence joins TRBV19 and TRBJ1-1, with D possibly being TRBD1 (5 bases). Germline CDR1 LNHDA, CDR2 SQIVND (reference sequence). The CDR3 loop spans 12 amino acids. This chain's CDR3 is CASTKGTTEASF. The CDR3 region has the DNA TGTGCCAGTACCAAAGGGACCACTGAAGCTTCCTTT.

This clonotype was counted ten times or more. This rearrangement joins TRBV24-1 to TRBJ2-2, with a tentative D call TRBD1 (5 bases). The V end was cut by 7 bases, the J end by 7 bases, with 12 bases between. Germline values: CDR1 KGHDR, CDR2 SFDVKD. The CDR3 extends over 13 amino acids. CDR3 nucleotide sequence: TGTGCCACCAGCTCCAGGGTCGGCGGGGAGCTGTTTTTT. Amino acid sequence: CATSSRVGGELFF.

The V gene is TRBV5-1, the J gene TRBJ1-6; no firm D call. Germline V gene sequence: CDR1 SGHRS, CDR2 YFSETQ. This CDR3 has 15 amino acids. V lost 5 bases, J lost 7 bases, and 16 bases lay in between. CDR3 region: CASRWGLSPNSPLHF. The CDR3 DNA reads TGCGCCAGCAGATGGGGTCTTTCCCCAAATTCACCCCTCCACTTT. The full variable domain, its missing parts supplied by reference TRBV5-1 and TRBJ1-6, is KAGVTQTPRYLIKTRGQQVTLSCSPISGHRSVSWYQQTPGQGLQFLFEYFSETQRNKGNFPGRFSGRQFSNSRSEMNVSTLELGDSALYLCASRWGLSPNSPLHFGNGTRLTVT.

The chain employs TRBV24-1 and TRBJ2-1, with 8 bases that match TRBD1. V shed 4 bases and J 6 bases; nucleotides not matched to a gene: 4. In germline, CDR1 is KGHDR, CDR2 SFDVKD. The CDR3 loop spans 14 amino acids. The CDR3 loop reads CATSDTGGPNEQFF. The CDR3 coding sequence is TGTGCCACCAGTGACACAGGGGGGCCCAATGAGCAGTTCTTC.

There are a few counts of this clonotype. The chain is built from TRBV5-1 and TRBJ1-1, with 7 positions matching TRBD1. The V gene's germline CDR1 is SGHRS and CDR2 YFSETQ. The CDR3 has 16 amino acids. The ends lost 4 bases at V and 0 bases at J; junction bases unmatched: 9. CDR3 sequence: CASSGGQTGLNTEAFF. The DNA for the CDR3 is TGCGCCAGCAGCGGGGGGCAGACAGGGCTGAACACTGAAGCTTTCTTT.

In the case of this clonotype: Being one base from a much bigger clone, this may be a read error. The chain combines TRBV19 with TRBJ1-5, with D unresolved. V lost 9 bases and J 3 bases, leaving 18 bases between the germline ends. This CDR3 is built from 15 residues. The germline V gene has CDR1 LNHDA and CDR2 SQIVND (reference sequence). CDR3 in DNA: TGTGCCAGCAGGATAAGTGGATTTAACAATCAGCCCCAGCATTTT. Protein sequence: CASRISGFNNQPQHF. Using reference TRBV19 and TRBJ1-5 for the parts outside the CDR3, the full variable domain is DGGITQSPKYLFRKEGQNVTLSCEQNLNHDAMYWYRQDPGQGLRLIYYSQIVNDFQKGDIAEGYSVSREKKESFPLTVTSAQKNPTAFYLCASRISGFNNQPQHFGDGTRLSIL.

The chain links TRBV30 to TRBJ1-5; D ambiguous. Germline loops: CDR1 GTSNPN, CDR2 SVGIG (reference sequence). The CDR3 has 13 amino acids. The germline V and J ends were trimmed by 4 bases and 0 bases, with 7 bases remaining between them. CDR3 nucleotides: TGTGCCTGGACGAGTCATAGCAATCAGCCCCAGCATTTT. The encoded protein is CAWTSHSNQPQHF.

About this clonotype itself: A much larger clone sits a single nucleotide away, making a read error possible. The genes are TRBV12-3 or TRBV12-4 and TRBJ1-2; tentatively, D is TRBD1 (6 bases). The CDR3 length is 12 residues. In DNA, the CDR3 is TGTGCCGGCAGAACGACAGGCGGGGGCTACACCTTC. Its translation: CAGRTTGGGYTF.

In its sample, this clonotype was seen many times. V gene TRBV12-3 or TRBV12-4 combines with J gene TRBJ1-1, with 9 bases matching TRBD1. V shed 7 bases, J shed 8 bases, and the junction held 2 bases outside the gene matches. The CDR3 covers 11 residues. CDR3: CASTGTGEAFF. The CDR3 bases are TGTGCCAGCACCGGGACAGGGGAAGCTTTCTTT.

The V gene is TRBV29-1, the J gene TRBJ1-4, with 9 bases lining up with TRBD1. Germline trimming cut 7 bases from V and 6 bases from J; bases unmatched to any gene: 9. The CDR3 extends over 14 amino acids. In germline, CDR1 is SQVTM, CDR2 ANQGSEA. CDR3 in DNA: TGCAGCGGAGAAGATACAGGGGGCGATGAAAAACTGTTTTTT. Its translation is CSGEDTGGDEKLFF.

A word on this clonotype: This CDR3 fails to terminate in the conserved phenylalanine or tryptophan, so it likely reflects a read error. The DNA is omitted, as the CDR3 cannot be located on it reliably, and the CDR3 follows TCRdb's listing. V and J are TRBV7-3 and TRBJ1-6. The length of the CDR3 is 8 amino acids, counting both ends. In germline, CDR1 is SGHTA, CDR2 FQGTGA. CDR3 residues: CASSSWAS.

The chain is built from TRBV7-2 and TRBJ1-4; 8 bases are shared with TRBD1. CDR1 is SGHTA, CDR2 FQGNSA, per germline. The CDR3 sequence is 14 residues long. V shed 3 bases, J shed 6 bases, and the junction held 3 bases outside the gene matches. The CDR3 DNA reads as TGTGCCAGCAGCTTCCCAGGGGGCGATGAAAAACTGTTTTTT. It specifies CASSFPGGDEKLFF.

J is TRBJ1-5 and V is TRBV20-1, with a tentative D call TRBD1 (5 bases). In germline, CDR1 is DFQATT, CDR2 SNEGSKA (reference sequence). The V end lost 5 bases, the J end lost 1 base, and 15 bases lay between the germline ends. This CDR3 is built from 15 residues. The CDR3 is CSAWGDAGSNQPQHF. CDR3 in DNA: TGCAGTGCTTGGGGGGACGCCGGGAGCAATCAGCCCCAGCATTTT.

The genes are TRBV6-5 and TRBJ2-7; D remains unclear. The assigned J gene may be wrong: the sequence end matches TRBJ2-1 better. Germline V gene data show CDR1 as MNHEY and CDR2 as SVGAGI. The CDR3 covers 13 residues. In DNA, the CDR3 is TGTGCCAGCAGACCCACAGATTGGGGTGAGCAGTTCTTC. Translating it yields CASRPTDWGEQFF.

This clonotype was counted many times. V is TRBV20-1 and J is TRBJ1-4, with D hard to call. This CDR3 is 13 amino acids long. Deletions cut 3 bases from V and 8 bases from J, with 13 bases between. Germline values: CDR1 DFQATT, CDR2 SNEGSKA (reference sequence). CDR3 coding DNA: TGCAGTGCTAGTGAGAGGGCTGGGGAAAAACTGTTTTTT. Encoded protein: CSASERAGEKLFF.

The V and J genes are TRBV9 and TRBJ2-5, with 8 bases aligning to TRBD1. CDR1 is SGDLS, CDR2 YYNGEE, per germline. The CDR3 runs 13 residues. V was clipped by 1 base and J by 5 bases; unmatched bases: 1. CDR3 sequence reads: CASSVQGAETQYF. The CDR3 coding sequence is TGTGCCAGCAGCGTACAGGGGGCTGAGACCCAGTACTTC. The full variable domain, with the rest looked up from reference TRBV9 and TRBJ2-5, is DSGVTQTPKHLITATGQRVTLRCSPRSGDLSVYWYQQSLDQGLQFLIQYYNGEERAKGNILERFSAQQFPDLHSELNLSSLELGDSALYFCASSVQGAETQYFGPGTRLLVL.